These 15 T cell receptor beta chains came from one sample sequenced in a study of T cells after posttransplantation cyclophosphamide. Assay: immunoSEQ multiplex PCR; the TCRdb copy retains only in-frame clones and omits some. Listed for the sample are nearly 25,000 clones, none seen a single time. Sequencing input: PBMCs. Receptor source: a woman aged 45 to 65 in good health, CMV-negative, and a related stem cell transplant donor.

This clone was found many times. The chain joins TRBV5-1 to TRBJ2-2; TRBD2 matches 7 bases. This CDR3 has 18 amino acids. CDR1 SGHRS and CDR2 YFSETQ come from the germline V gene. J lost 0 bases, V lost 4 bases, and 12 bases had no gene match. CDR3 sequence (DNA): TGCGCCAGCAGCCCAGGAGGCGGGGGACGAACGAACACCGGGGAGCTGTTTTTT. Translated: CASSPGGGGRTNTGELFF.

This clone has a count of ten or more. The genes are TRBV27 and TRBJ1-2; the match to TRBD1 covers 10 bases. Germline CDR1 and CDR2: MNHEY and SMNVEV (reference sequence). CDR3 length: 15 residues. V dropped 6 bases and J dropped 8; count of bases not matched to a gene: 12. CDR3 region: CASSPNQGQGRGYTF. The CDR3 DNA reads TGTGCCAGCAGCCCGAACCAGGGACAGGGGAGGGGCTACACCTTC.

This clone was picked up many times. Within the sample, other DNA sequences also encode this same CDR3. The chain has TRBV28 and TRBJ1-5; perhaps TRBD1 as D (5 bases). Germline lookup yields CDR1 MDHEN and CDR2 SYDVKM. The CDR3 runs to 17 residues. Trimming cost V 3 bases and J 4 bases, with 19 bases left between them. The DNA for the CDR3 is TGTGCCAGCAGTTTGGGGCCCTGGGTGGAATCTAATCAGCCCCAGCATTTT. Translating gives CASSLGPWVESNQPQHF.

This clone was counted many times. J is TRBJ1-1 and V is TRBV7-3, with TRBD1 matching 8 bases. V gave up 1 base and J gave up 11 bases; unmatched junction bases: 6. Per germline, CDR1 SGHTA and CDR2 FQGTGA. The CDR3 loop spans 13 amino acids. The CDR3 DNA sequence: TGTGCCAGCAGCTTAAGACAGGGGTTGGGGGCTTTCTTT. This gives the protein CASSLRQGLGAFF.

This clone was counted many times. The J gene is TRBJ1-6, the V gene TRBV19; 11 positions match TRBD1. The CDR3 has 15 amino acids. The ends lost 9 bases at V and 8 bases at J; junction bases unmatched: 9. From germline, CDR1 is LNHDA and CDR2 SQIVND (reference sequence). The CDR3 loop is CASRDRGFFDSPLHF. The CDR3 DNA reads as TGTGCCAGCAGGGACAGGGGGTTTTTCGATTCACCCCTCCACTTT.

In its sample, this clone was seen many times. V is TRBV5-1 and J is TRBJ2-1, with 9 bases that match TRBD2. J was trimmed by 9 bases and V by 0 bases; bases with no gene match: 7. This CDR3 has 15 amino acids. The germline CDR1 and CDR2 sequences are SGHRS and YFSETQ. CDR3 amino acids: CASSLVAGGSVEQFF. In nucleotides, the CDR3 is TGCGCCAGCAGCTTGGTTGCGGGGGGGTCGGTTGAGCAGTTCTTC.

In its sample, this clone ranks as medium-sized. This rearrangement joins TRBV6-1 to TRBJ2-7; 10 bases fit TRBD2. The germline V gene has CDR1 MNHNS and CDR2 SASEGT. The trim removed 1 base at V and 3 bases at J, leaving 3 bases unmatched. The CDR3 length is 15 residues. CDR3 amino acids: CASSEGLAGVYEQYF. The DNA for the CDR3 is TGTGCCAGCAGTGAAGGTCTAGCGGGAGTCTACGAGCAGTACTTC.

Many counts were recorded for this clone. J is TRBJ1-4 and V is TRBV5-1; no firm D call. The length of the CDR3 is 12 residues. V lost 2 bases to trimming and J lost 7 bases, with 6 bases between them. CDR1 is SGHRS, CDR2 YFSETQ, per germline. The CDR3 spells CASSFPGEKLFF. In DNA form, the CDR3 reads TGCGCCAGCAGCTTTCCGGGTGAAAAACTGTTTTTT.

The sample holds many counts of this clone. CDR3 region: CASSQDHGGPQYF. The CDR3 region has the DNA TGTGCCAGCAGCCAAGACCACGGAGGACCCCAGTACTTC. V usage is TRBV14 and J usage is TRBJ2-5, with D perhaps matching TRBD2 (5 bases). The CDR3 covers 13 residues. Trimming removed 0 bases at V and 9 bases at J, with 11 bases between. From germline, CDR1 is SGHDN and CDR2 FVKESK.

This clone was found many times. The chain's CDR3 is CASGLGSGGAQSPDTQYF. In DNA form, the CDR3 reads TGTGCTAGTGGTTTGGGTAGCGGGGGGGCCCAAAGCCCAGATACGCAGTATTTT. The chain combines TRBV12-5 with TRBJ2-3, with 11 positions matching TRBD2. CDR3 length: 18 amino acids. V shed 1 base, J shed 4 bases, and the junction held 10 bases outside the gene matches. CDR1 is LGHNT, CDR2 FRNRAP, per germline.

This clone was recorded at least ten times. The chain employs TRBV11-2 and TRBJ1-3, with 8 bases that match TRBD1. Germline V gene sequence: CDR1 SGHAT, CDR2 FQNNGV. The CDR3 is 15 residues long. The V gene end was trimmed by 6 bases and the J gene end by 0 bases; junction bases not matched to a gene: 4. CDR3 region: CASRETGVSGNTIYF. CDR3 in DNA: TGTGCCAGCAGAGAGACAGGGGTCTCTGGAAACACCATATATTTT.

The sample holds many counts of this clone. CDR3 sequence: CASSLGRQGGDTQYF. The CDR3 DNA follows: TGTGCCAGCAGCTTAGGGAGACAGGGGGGCGATACGCAGTATTTT. The chain couples TRBV7-9 to TRBJ2-3; TRBD1 matches 9 bases. With 1 base clipped from V and 6 bases from J, the junction kept 5 bases outside the gene matches. The CDR3 spans 15 residues. Looked up from germline, CDR1 is SEHNR and CDR2 is FQNEAQ (reference sequence).

This clone was recorded a few times. The V call is TRBV28, the J call TRBJ2-7; 7 bases agree with TRBD1. The germline gives CDR1 MDHEN, CDR2 SYDVKM. Germline trimming cut 9 bases from V and 0 bases from J; bases unmatched to any gene: 8. The CDR3 consists of 14 residues. For the CDR3, the DNA is TGTGCCAGTATTCCGACAGGGCCCTCCTACGAGCAGTACTTC. Protein sequence: CASIPTGPSYEQYF.

This clone appeared many times. V gene TRBV5-4 combines with J gene TRBJ1-2; D is uncertain. Germline V gene sequence: CDR1 SGHNT, CDR2 YYREEE (reference sequence). The CDR3 loop spans 13 amino acids. With 1 base removed from V and 7 bases from J, the gap between germline ends came to 11 bases. The DNA of the CDR3 is TGTGCCAGCAGCTTGACCGGGAAGGGTGGCTACACCTTC. It yields the protein CASSLTGKGGYTF.

This clone has at least ten counts. A junction end diverges from the germline sequence, so it may reflect a read error. Other DNA sequences in this specimen translate into the identical CDR3. This chain links TRBV18 with TRBJ2-7; 9 bases map to TRBD1. Germline loops: CDR1 KGHSH, CDR2 LQKENI. The CDR3 totals 14 residues. CDR3 coding DNA: TGTGCCAGCTCACTTGGACAGGGGCTCTACGAGCAATACTTC. Its translation is CASSLGQGLYEQYF.